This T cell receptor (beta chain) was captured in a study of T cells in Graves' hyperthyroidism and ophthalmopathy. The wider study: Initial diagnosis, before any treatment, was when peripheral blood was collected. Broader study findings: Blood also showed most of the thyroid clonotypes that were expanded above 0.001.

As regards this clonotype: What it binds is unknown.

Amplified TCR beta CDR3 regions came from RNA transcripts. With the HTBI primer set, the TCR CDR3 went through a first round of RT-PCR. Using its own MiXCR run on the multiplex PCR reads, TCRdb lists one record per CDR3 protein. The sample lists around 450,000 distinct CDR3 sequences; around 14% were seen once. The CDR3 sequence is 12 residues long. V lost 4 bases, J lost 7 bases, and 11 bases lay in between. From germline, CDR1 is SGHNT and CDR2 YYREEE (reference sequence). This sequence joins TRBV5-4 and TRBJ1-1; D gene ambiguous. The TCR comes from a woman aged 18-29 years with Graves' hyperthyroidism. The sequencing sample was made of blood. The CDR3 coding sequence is TGTGCCAGCAGCGCCGGGAGAGGTGAAGCTTTCTTT. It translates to CASSAGRGEAFF.